This paragraph reports one T cell receptor beta chain. Its antigen is not known. The sample contains more than one DNA sequence encoding this CDR3. This sample was taken from a study of shared clonotypes between healthy human individuals. Study in general: In total, the donors were two women and a few men aged 18 to 49. Overall study findings and caveats: Expectations were that clonotype sharing among donors would be affected by sequencing depth. Researchers sampled blood only, noting tissue repertoires likely differ.

The method was immunoSEQ multiplex PCR; TCRdb's version includes in-frame clones alone and lacks a portion of them. This repertoire shows roughly 700,000 clones, around 72% found once; its top ten account for around 1.6%. This receptor was identified in a woman in her 30s in good health. The specimen was memory CD4+ T cells sorted from blood. Subset given: CD45RA-negative fraction.

This chain's CDR3 is CASSLARTYGYTF. In DNA, the CDR3 is TGTGCCAGCAGCTTGGCCCGTACCTATGGCTACACCTTC. The chain combines TRBV5-4 with TRBJ1-2; D uncertain. The germline gives CDR1 SGHNT, CDR2 YYREEE (reference sequence). CDR3 length: 13 residues. Deletions cut 0 bases from V and 4 bases from J, with 7 bases between.